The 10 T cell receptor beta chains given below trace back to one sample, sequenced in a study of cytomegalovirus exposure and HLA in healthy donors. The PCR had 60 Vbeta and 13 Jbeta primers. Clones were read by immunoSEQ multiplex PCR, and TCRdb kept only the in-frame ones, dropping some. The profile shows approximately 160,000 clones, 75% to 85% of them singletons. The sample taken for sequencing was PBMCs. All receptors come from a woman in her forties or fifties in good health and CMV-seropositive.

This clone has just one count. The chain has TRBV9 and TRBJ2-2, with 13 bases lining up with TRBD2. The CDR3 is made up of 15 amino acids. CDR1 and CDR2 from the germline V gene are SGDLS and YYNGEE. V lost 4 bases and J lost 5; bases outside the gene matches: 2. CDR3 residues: CASSSLAGGTGELFF. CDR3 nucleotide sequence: TGTGCCAGCAGCTCACTAGCGGGGGGGACCGGGGAGCTGTTTTTT.

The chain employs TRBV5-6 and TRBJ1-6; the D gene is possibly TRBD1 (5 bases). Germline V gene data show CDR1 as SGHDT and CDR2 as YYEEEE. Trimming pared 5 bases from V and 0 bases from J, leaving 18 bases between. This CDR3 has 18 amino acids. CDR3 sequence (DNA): TGTGCCAGCAGTTCGTTTTTGGAGGGGTTCTCCTATAATTCACCCCTCCACTTT. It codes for CASSSFLEGFSYNSPLHF.

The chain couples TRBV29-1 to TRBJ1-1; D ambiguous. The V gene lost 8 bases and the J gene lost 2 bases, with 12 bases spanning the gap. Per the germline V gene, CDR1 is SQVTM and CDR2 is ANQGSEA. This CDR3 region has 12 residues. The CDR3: CSTRRGNTEAFF. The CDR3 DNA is TGCAGCACGCGTCGGGGAAACACTGAAGCTTTCTTT.

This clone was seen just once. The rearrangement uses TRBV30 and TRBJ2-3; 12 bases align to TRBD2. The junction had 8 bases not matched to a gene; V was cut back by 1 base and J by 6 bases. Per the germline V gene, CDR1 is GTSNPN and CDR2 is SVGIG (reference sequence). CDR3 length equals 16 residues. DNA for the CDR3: TGTGCCTGGAGTGCCCCGACTAGCGGGGGACGCGATACGCAGTATTTT. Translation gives CAWSAPTSGGRDTQYF.

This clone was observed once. CDR3 sequence (DNA): TGTGCCAGCAGCGTAGGGACTAGCGGGGTCCAAGAGACCCAGTACTTC. Its protein product is CASSVGTSGVQETQYF. The V and J genes are TRBV9 and TRBJ2-5, with 12 bases lining up with TRBD2. Germline V gives CDR1 SGDLS, CDR2 YYNGEE. The CDR3 is 16 amino acids. V trimming: 0 bases; J trimming: 1 base; junction bases outside the gene matches: 1.

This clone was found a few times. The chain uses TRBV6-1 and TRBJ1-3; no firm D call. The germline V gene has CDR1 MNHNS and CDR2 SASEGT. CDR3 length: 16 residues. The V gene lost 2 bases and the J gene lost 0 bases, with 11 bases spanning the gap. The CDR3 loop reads CASSEFGSGSGNTIYF. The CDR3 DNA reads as TGTGCCAGCAGTGAATTTGGATCGGGCTCTGGAAACACCATATATTTT.

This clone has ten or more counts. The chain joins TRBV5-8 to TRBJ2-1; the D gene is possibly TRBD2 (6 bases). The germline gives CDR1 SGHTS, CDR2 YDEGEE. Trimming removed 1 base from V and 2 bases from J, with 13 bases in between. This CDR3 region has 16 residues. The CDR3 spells CASSLRVGGAYNEQFF. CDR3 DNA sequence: TGTGCCAGCAGCTTGAGGGTTGGAGGGGCCTACAATGAGCAGTTCTTC.

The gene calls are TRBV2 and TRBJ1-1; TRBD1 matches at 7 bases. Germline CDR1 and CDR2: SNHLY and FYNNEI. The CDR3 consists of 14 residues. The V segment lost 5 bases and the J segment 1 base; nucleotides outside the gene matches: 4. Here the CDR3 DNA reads TGTGCCAGCAGTTTACAGGGGCGGAACACTGAAGCTTTCTTT. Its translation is CASSLQGRNTEAFF.

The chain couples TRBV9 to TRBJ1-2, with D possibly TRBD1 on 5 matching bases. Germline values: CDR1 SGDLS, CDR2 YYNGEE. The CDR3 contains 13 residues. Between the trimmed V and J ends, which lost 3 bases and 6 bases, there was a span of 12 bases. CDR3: CASSAQGWDGYTF. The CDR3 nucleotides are TGTGCCAGCAGCGCTCAGGGTTGGGATGGCTACACCTTC.

This CDR3 is CASSPPGGLSHTEAFF. The CDR3 bases are TGTGCCAGCAGTCCTCCCGGGGGGCTAAGTCACACTGAAGCTTTCTTT. This sequence joins TRBV27 and TRBJ1-1; D might be TRBD1 (6 bases). The CDR3 contains 16 residues. Trimming stripped 5 bases from V and 3 bases from J, with 19 bases between. Germline lookup yields CDR1 MNHEY and CDR2 SMNVEV (reference sequence).